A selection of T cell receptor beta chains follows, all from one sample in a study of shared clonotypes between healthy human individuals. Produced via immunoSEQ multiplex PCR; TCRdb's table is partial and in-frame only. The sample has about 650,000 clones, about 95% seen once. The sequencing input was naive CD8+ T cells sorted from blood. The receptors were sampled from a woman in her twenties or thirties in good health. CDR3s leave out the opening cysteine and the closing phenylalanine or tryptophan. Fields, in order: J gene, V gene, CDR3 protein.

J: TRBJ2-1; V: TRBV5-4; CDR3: ASSHSSYNEQF
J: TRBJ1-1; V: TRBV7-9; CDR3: ASSPALIGLNTEAF
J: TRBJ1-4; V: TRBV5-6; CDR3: ASSLGGTDEKLF
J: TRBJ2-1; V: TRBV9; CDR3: ASNGADPLNNEQF
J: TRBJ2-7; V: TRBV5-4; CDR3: ASSLSDRQGAYEQY
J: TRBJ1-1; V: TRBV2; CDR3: ASSEQGMNTEAF
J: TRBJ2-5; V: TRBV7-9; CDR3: ASSETGGKQETQY
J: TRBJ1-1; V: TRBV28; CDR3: ASRPMTGAVVKTEAF
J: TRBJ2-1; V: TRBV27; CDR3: ASTPLSGRAVEQF
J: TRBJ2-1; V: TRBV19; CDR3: ASSIGLGQGPYNEQF
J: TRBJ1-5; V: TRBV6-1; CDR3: ASGSNQPQH
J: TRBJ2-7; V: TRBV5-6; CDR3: ASSHLSLRYEQY
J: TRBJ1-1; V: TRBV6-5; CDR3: ASSSDLNTEAF
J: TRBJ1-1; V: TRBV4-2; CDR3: ASSQVLDRASSDTEAF
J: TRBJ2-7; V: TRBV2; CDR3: ASSPGGEGY
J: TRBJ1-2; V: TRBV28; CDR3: ASSASELGYYGYT
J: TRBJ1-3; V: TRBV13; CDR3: ASSFRNSGNTIY
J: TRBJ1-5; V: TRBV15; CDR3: ATSRDRRGQPQH
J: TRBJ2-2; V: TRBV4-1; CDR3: ASSQGASWELF
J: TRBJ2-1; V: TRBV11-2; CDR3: ASSLRAGDNEQF
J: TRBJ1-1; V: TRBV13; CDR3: ASSLVTVNTEAF
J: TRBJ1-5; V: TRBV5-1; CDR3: ASSQEGGNQPQH
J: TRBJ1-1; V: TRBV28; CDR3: ASSLIRARTEAF
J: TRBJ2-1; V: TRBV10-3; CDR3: AIRFKSYNEQF
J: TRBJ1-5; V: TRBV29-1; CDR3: SVEDPQDSNQPQH
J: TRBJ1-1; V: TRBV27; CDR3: ASSFRSKSEAF
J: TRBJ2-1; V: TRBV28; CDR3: ASSFRTSGNNEQF
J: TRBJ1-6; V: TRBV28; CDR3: ASSLTGINSGSPLH
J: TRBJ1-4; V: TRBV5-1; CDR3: ASSLSGHENEKLF
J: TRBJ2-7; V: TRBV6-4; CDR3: ASTEGQSKFSYEQY
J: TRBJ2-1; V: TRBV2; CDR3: ASSEGTGENEQF
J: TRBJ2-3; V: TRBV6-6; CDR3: ASSGDSWAPDTQY
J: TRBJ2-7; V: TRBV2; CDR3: ASSVGRTNRGEGYEQY
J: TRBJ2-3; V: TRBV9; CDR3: ASSVVGAGGFHTQY
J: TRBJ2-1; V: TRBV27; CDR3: ASSLTIGGDEQF
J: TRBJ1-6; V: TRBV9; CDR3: ASSESDRGWDSPLH
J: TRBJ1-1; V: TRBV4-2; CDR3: ASSHSNTEAF
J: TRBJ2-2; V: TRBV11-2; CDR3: ASSLGPGQWNTGELF
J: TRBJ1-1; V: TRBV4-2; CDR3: ASSQVGNTEAF
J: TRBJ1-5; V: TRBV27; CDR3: ASTETGGVQPQH
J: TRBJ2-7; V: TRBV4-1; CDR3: ASSQDYGGSYEQY
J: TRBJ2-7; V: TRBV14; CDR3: ASSHHGDSYEQY
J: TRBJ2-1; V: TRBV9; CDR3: ASSVSYNEQF
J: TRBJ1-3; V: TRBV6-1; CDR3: ASTGPPSSGNTIY
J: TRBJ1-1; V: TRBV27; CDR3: ASSSQDRQGFDTEAF
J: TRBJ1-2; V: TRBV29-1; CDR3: SVESTYTDYGYT
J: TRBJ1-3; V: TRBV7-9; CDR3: ASSSNTGPNSGNTIY
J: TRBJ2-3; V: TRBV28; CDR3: ASSYGLAGPPSTDTQY
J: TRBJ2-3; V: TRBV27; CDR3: ASSLVLAGGSDTQY
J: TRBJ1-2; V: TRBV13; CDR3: ASSSRLRANREGNYGYT
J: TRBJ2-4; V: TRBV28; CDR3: ASSLRERDKNIQY
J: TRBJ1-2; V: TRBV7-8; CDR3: ASSLGNSDYGYT
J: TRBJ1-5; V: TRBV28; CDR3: ASSFPPWGQRASNQPQH
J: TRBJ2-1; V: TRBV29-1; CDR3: SVPGLAGDNEQF
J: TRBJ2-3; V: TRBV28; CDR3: ASSWGQGATDTQY